Each of the 4 T cell receptor beta chains below was sequenced from the same sample in a study of cytomegalovirus exposure and HLA in healthy donors. Researchers ran the PCR with 60 Vbeta and 13 Jbeta primers. Profiled with immunoSEQ multiplex PCR; TCRdb holds only in-frame clones, not every one. The sample has 150,000 to 200,000 clones; 73% are singletons. Sequencing was carried out using PBMCs. The receptors derive from a woman aged 18-29 years in good health and CMV-seropositive.

The CDR3 spells CASSLTEAGELFF. The CDR3 region has the DNA TGTGCCAGCAGTTTGACTGAGGCCGGGGAGCTGTTTTTT. The chain joins TRBV6-5 to TRBJ2-2, with unresolved D. The CDR3 is 13 amino acids. Trimming removed 4 bases at V and 6 bases at J, with 9 bases between. Looked up from germline, CDR1 is MNHEY and CDR2 is SVGAGI.

This chain joins TRBV30 and TRBJ1-1, with D tentatively TRBD1 (6 bases). Germline V gene lookup returns CDR1 GTSNPN and CDR2 SVGIG (reference sequence). CDR3 size: 14 residues. V was cut by 1 base and J by 5 bases, with 14 bases left in between. The CDR3 spells CAWSDRVGGTEAFF. The CDR3 DNA reads TGTGCCTGGAGTGACAGGGTTGGCGGGACTGAAGCTTTCTTT.

The V call is TRBV30, the J call TRBJ1-4; 9 positions match TRBD1. V lost 4 bases, J lost 8 bases, and 8 bases stayed unmatched. The CDR3 runs to 14 residues. Germline-derived CDR1 and CDR2 are GTSNPN and SVGIG (reference sequence). CDR3 residues: CAWNHRGRREKLFF. In DNA, the CDR3 is TGTGCCTGGAATCACAGGGGGCGAAGGGAAAAACTGTTTTTT.

This clone has only a few counts. The chain uses TRBV2 and TRBJ1-3; no clear D gene. The V gene's germline CDR1 is SNHLY and CDR2 FYNNEI. Trimming removed 7 bases from V and 3 bases from J, with 19 bases in between. This CDR3 is built from 16 residues. The CDR3 DNA sequence: TGTGCCAGCAAACCCTACCTCGGGGTCGTTGGAAACACCATATATTTT. Its translation is CASKPYLGVVGNTIYF. The complete variable domain, with remaining parts taken from reference TRBV2 and TRBJ1-3, reads EPEVTQTPSHQVTQMGQEVILRCVPISNHLYFYWYRQILGQKVEFLVSFYNNEISEKSEIFDDQFSVERPDGSNFTLKIRSTKLEDSAMYFCASKPYLGVVGNTIYFGEGSWLTVV.